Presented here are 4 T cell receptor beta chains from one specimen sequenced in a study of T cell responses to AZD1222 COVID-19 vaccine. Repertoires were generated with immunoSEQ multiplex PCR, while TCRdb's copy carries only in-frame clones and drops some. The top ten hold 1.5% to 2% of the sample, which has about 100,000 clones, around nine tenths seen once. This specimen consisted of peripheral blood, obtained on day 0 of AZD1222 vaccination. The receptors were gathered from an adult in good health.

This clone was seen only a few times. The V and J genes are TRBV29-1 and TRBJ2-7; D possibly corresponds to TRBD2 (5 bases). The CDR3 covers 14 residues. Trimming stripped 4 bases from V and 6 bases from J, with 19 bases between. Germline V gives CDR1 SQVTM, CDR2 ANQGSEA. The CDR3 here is CSVAGDLLPGEQYF. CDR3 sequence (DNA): TGCAGCGTTGCCGGGGATCTTCTCCCGGGCGAGCAGTACTTC.

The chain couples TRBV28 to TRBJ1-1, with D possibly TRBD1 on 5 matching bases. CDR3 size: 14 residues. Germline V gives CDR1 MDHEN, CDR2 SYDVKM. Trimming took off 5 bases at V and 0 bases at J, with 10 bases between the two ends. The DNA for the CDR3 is TGTGCCAGCAGTCTCGGACACCTGAACACTGAAGCTTTCTTT. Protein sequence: CASSLGHLNTEAFF.

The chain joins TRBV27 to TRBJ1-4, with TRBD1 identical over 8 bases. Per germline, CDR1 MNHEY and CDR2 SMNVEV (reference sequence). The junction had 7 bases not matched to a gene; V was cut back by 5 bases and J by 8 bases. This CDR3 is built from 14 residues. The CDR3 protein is CASSPRTGREKLFF. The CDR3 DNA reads TGTGCCAGCAGTCCACGGACAGGGAGAGAAAAACTGTTTTTT.

Here the CDR3 reads CASSLSGSQGTDTQYF. Here the CDR3 DNA reads TGTGCCAGCAGCTTATCGGGTAGCCAGGGCACAGATACGCAGTATTTT. The chain joins TRBV7-3 to TRBJ2-3; D is unclear. This CDR3 is built from 16 residues. From germline, CDR1 is SGHTA and CDR2 FQGTGA. The V end lost 2 bases, the J end lost 1 base, and 13 bases lay between the germline ends.